Following are 3 T cell receptor beta chains from one sample sequenced in a study of shared clonotypes between healthy human individuals. This table comes from immunoSEQ multiplex PCR, and its TCRdb copy is limited to in-frame clones, with some not included. Here the sample spans about 360,000 clones, about 73% being singletons. Sequencing used memory CD4+ T cells sorted from blood. Subset described: CD45RA-negative fraction. The source of these receptors is a man aged 30-40 years in good health.

The chain couples TRBV6-6 to TRBJ2-5, with unresolved D. The length of the CDR3 is 12 residues. Germline V gives CDR1 MNHNY, CDR2 SVGAGI (reference sequence). Deletions cut 6 bases from V and 1 base from J, with 6 bases between. The CDR3 DNA reads TGTGCCAGCAGAAGGGCCCAAGAGACCCAGTACTTC. As protein: CASRRAQETQYF.

This clone was detected ten times or more. CDR3 DNA sequence: TGTGCCAGCAGTGGTGGGGCCAGCGTCAACAATGAGCAGTTCTTC. This sequence encodes CASSGGASVNNEQFF. V gene TRBV2 combines with J gene TRBJ2-1; possible D gene TRBD1, 5 bases. Trimming removed 4 bases at V and 5 bases at J, with 15 bases between. The CDR3 length is 15 residues. The germline V gene has CDR1 SNHLY and CDR2 FYNNEI.

The J gene is TRBJ2-2, the V gene TRBV18; maybe TRBD1 (6 bases). The CDR3 is made up of 15 amino acids. Germline lookup yields CDR1 KGHSH and CDR2 LQKENI. Trimming took off 4 bases at V and 3 bases at J, with 12 bases between the two ends. CDR3 bases: TGTGCCAGCTCACTCAATAACAGGGACACCGGGGAGCTGTTTTTT. Protein: CASSLNNRDTGELFF.